The rows below give T cell receptor beta chains drawn from one sample of a study of cytomegalovirus exposure and HLA in healthy donors. The assay was immunoSEQ multiplex PCR, and TCRdb's table has in-frame clones only and misses some. This table has some 77,000 clones, 70% to 80% appearing once. The sequenced material came from PBMCs. These receptors came from a young man in good health and CMV-seronegative. Both conserved end residues are trimmed from each CDR3. Fields, in order: V gene, CDR3 length, J gene, CDR3 protein.

>TRBV6-1|15|TRBJ1-2
ASSEKLLGARHYGYT
>TRBV29-1|11|TRBJ2-7
SVEGEGAYEQY
>TRBV28|13|TRBJ1-5
ASSFIGTGSQPQH
>TRBV14|17|TRBJ2-7
ASSQDGSGRERDRYEQY
>TRBV7-7|10|TRBJ2-5
ASSSDSVTQY
>TRBV19|12|TRBJ1-4
ASSRGQLNEKLF
>TRBV7-4|14|TRBJ2-3
ASSLHRGRVTDTQY
>TRBV15|17|TRBJ2-1
ATSRAPGTSGRSYNEQF
>TRBV19|14|TRBJ1-1
ASRDRGRHLGTEAF
>TRBV28|16|TRBJ2-2
ASSPWTSGKARPGELF
>TRBV7-8|11|TRBJ1-1
ASSLDRTSGAF
>TRBV6-5|11|TRBJ2-2
ASSRDWTGELF
>TRBV7-9|16|TRBJ2-2
SSSSIATGTWGVGELF
>TRBV30|11|TRBJ2-5
AWAGGRRETQY
>TRBV7-9|12|TRBJ1-2
ASSPITDNYGYT
>TRBV18|11|TRBJ2-5
ASSGGSQETQY
>TRBV19|10|TRBJ2-1
ASGGGGNEQF
>TRBV9|13|TRBJ1-5
ASSPTGGPMQPQH
>TRBV7-9|10|TRBJ2-4
ASSLASPPRG
>TRBV4-1|15|TRBJ2-7
ASSQVRASGRGYEQY
>TRBV19|13|TRBJ1-6
ASSGEGVNVSPLH